This TCR beta chain is from a study of T-cell reconstitution after alpha-beta-depleted transplantation in children. General study findings and limits: Expanded clones from the graft, numbering several hundred, reportedly supplied alpha-beta T cells about two months after transplant. T-cell counts and diversity at one year following transplant were attributed mainly to newly produced T cells.

The germline CDR1 and CDR2 sequences are SQVTM and ANQGSEA. The CDR3 loop spans 14 amino acids. V lost 6 bases, J lost 0 bases, and 6 bases stayed unmatched. Concerning this clonotype itself: Antigen unknown.

Researchers prepared the TCRbeta library using unique molecular identifiers, the study reports. TCRdb processed the PCR reads anew with MiXCR; each CDR3 protein has one entry. This sample yields over 85,000 distinct CDR3 sequences, of which 7.5% to 9.5% are seen a single time; 16% belongs to the top ten. The specimen was PBMCs, collected before TCRalphabeta/CD19-depleted stem cell transplant. The receptor comes from a boy aged 2 to 9 with acute lymphoblastic leukemia, due to receive a stem cell transplant. The genes are TRBV29-1 and TRBJ1-1; 8 nucleotides match TRBD1. The CDR3 DNA reads TGCAGCGTAACGGACAGGGCCATGAACACTGAAGCTTTCTTT. It codes for CSVTDRAMNTEAFF.